This T cell receptor beta chain was documented in a study of T cells in pancreatic ductal adenocarcinoma. The selected patients with pancreatic ductal adenocarcinoma had surgery but no neoadjuvant therapy. TCRdb's copy holds only in-frame clones and misses some; the assay was immunoSEQ multiplex PCR. The table has about 100,000 clones, 90% to 95% seen once. This CDR3 has 13 residues. V trimming: 10 bases; J trimming: 6 bases; junction bases outside the gene matches: 10. Germline assignment: CDR1 SNHLY and CDR2 FYNNEI. Specimen: PBMCs. This sequence was found in a human donor with pancreatic ductal adenocarcinoma. The gene calls are TRBV2 and TRBJ2-7; 9 bases map to TRBD1. CDR3 protein: CANGQGPTAEQYF. The CDR3 nucleotides are TGTGCCAACGGACAGGGGCCCACCGCCGAGCAGTACTTC.